This TCR beta chain appears in the sequencing data of a study of cytomegalovirus exposure and HLA in healthy donors. Study-wide results and limits: Several of the most significant clusters were apparently associated with common viral pathogens in a later analysis.

Use of 60 Vbeta and 13 Jbeta primers characterized the PCR. Using immunoSEQ multiplex PCR, the repertoire was profiled, and TCRdb retains in-frame clones only, with some absent. The specimen's table records some 130,000 clones. Losses at the gene ends were 4 bases for V and 0 bases for J; bases not matched to a gene: 5. Germline CDR1 reads SGDLS; CDR2 reads YYNGEE. The CDR3 covers 16 residues. As for this clone: The antigen remains unidentified.

Healthy bone marrow donors made up the donor group. The chain recombines TRBV9 with TRBJ1-3; 9 bases map to TRBD1. This TCR came from a man younger than 30 in good health and CMV-seronegative. Sequenced: PBMCs. The CDR3 bases are TGTGCCAGCAGCAGGGGACAGGGCAACTCTGGAAACACCATATATTTT. Translation: CASSRGQGNSGNTIYF.